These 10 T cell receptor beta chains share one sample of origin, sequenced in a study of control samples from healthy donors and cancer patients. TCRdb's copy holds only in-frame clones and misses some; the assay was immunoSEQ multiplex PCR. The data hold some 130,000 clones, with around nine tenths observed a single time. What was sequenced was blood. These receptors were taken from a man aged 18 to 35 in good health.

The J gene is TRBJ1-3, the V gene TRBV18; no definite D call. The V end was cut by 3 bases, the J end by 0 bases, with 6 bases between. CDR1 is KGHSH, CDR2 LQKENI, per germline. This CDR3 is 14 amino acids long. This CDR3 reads CASSPDNSGNTIYF. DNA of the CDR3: TGTGCCAGCTCACCTGACAACTCTGGAAACACCATATATTTT.

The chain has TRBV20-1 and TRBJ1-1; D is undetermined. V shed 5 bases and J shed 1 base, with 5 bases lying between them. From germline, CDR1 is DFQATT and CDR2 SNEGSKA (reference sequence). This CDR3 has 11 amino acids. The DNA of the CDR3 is TGCAGTGCTCAGAGGAACACTGAAGCTTTCTTT. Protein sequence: CSAQRNTEAFF.

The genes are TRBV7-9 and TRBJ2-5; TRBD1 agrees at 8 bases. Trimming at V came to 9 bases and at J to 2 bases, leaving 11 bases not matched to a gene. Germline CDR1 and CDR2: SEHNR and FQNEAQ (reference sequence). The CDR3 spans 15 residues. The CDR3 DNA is TGTGCCAGTCTTGTTATCGGGACAGGACAAGAGACCCAGTACTTC. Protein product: CASLVIGTGQETQYF.

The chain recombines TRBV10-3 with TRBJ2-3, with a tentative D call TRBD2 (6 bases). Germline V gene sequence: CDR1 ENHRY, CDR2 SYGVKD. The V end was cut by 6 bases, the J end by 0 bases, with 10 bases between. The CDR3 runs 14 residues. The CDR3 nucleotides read TGTGCCATCAGCTTAGCGGTGAGCACAGATACGCAGTATTTT. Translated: CAISLAVSTDTQYF.

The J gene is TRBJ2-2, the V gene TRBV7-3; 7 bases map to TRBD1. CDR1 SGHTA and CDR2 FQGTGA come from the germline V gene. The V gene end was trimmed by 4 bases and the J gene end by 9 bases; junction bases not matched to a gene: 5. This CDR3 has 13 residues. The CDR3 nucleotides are TGTGCCAGCAGCTCCGACAGGGACCGGGAGCTGTTTTTT. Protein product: CASSSDRDRELFF.

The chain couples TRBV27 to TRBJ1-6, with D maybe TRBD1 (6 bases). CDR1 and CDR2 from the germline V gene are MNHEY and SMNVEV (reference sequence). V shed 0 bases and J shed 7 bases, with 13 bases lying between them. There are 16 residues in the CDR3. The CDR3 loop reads CASSLSHRVENSPLHF. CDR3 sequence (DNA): TGTGCCAGCAGTTTATCCCACAGGGTTGAAAATTCACCCCTCCACTTT.

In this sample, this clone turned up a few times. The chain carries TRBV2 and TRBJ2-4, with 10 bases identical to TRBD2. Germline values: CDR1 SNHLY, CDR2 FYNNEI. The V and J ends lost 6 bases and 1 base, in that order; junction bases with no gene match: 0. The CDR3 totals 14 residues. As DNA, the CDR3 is TGTGCCAGCAGACTAGCGGGGGCCAAAAACATTCAGTACTTC. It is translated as CASRLAGAKNIQYF.

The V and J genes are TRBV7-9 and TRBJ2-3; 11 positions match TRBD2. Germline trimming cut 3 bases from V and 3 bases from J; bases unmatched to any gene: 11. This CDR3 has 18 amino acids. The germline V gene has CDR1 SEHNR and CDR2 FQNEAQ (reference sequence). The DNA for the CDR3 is TGTGCCAGCAGCTTTAGTCGGGGCCCTAGCGGGAGGACAGATACGCAGTATTTT. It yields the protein CASSFSRGPSGRTDTQYF.

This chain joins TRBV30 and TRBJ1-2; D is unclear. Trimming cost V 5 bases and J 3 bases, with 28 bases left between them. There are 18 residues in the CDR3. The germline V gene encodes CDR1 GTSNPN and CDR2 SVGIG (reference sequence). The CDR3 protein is CAWVIGGLRAVNYYGYTF. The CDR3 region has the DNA TGTGCCTGGGTCATCGGAGGGCTTCGGGCGGTTAACTACTATGGCTACACCTTC.

The CDR3 nucleotides read TGCAGCGTTGAACAGGGCGACGGCTACACCTTC. This gives the protein CSVEQGDGYTF. V is TRBV29-1 and J is TRBJ1-2, with a possible D match to TRBD1 (5 bases). CDR1 is SQVTM and CDR2 is ANQGSEA in the germline V gene. There are 11 residues in the CDR3. V lost 2 bases and J lost 8, with 9 bases in between.